These 27 T cell receptor beta chains came from one sample sequenced in a study of cytomegalovirus exposure and HLA in healthy donors. The primer mix had 60 Vbeta and 13 Jbeta primers. Sequenced by immunoSEQ multiplex PCR; TCRdb stores in-frame clones only, minus some. The sample records about 170,000 clones, around 84% being singletons. Sequencing input: PBMCs. The source is a man between 18 and 35 years old in good health and CMV-seropositive.

This clone has a single count. The chain is built from TRBV28 and TRBJ1-2, with no clear D. Germline CDR1 MDHEN, CDR2 SYDVKM. The CDR3 length is 11 residues. V lost 6 bases to trimming and J lost 4 bases, with 6 bases between them. The CDR3 protein is CASRSRYGYTF. DNA for the CDR3: TGTGCCAGCAGATCCCGCTATGGCTACACCTTC.

Here the CDR3 reads CASSQPPLAGGPNTGELFF. Written as DNA, the CDR3 is TGTGCCAGCTCACAGCCCCCCCTAGCGGGGGGGCCTAACACCGGGGAGCTGTTTTTT. The V gene is TRBV7-8, the J gene TRBJ2-2; 12 positions match TRBD2. This CDR3 is built from 19 residues. The J segment lost 2 bases and the V segment lost 8 bases, leaving 15 bases of the junction unmatched. Germline lookup yields CDR1 SGHVS and CDR2 FQNEAQ.

The rearrangement joins TRBV10-3 to TRBJ2-3; D might be TRBD2 (6 bases). Deletions cut 6 bases from V and 0 bases from J, with 7 bases between. The CDR3 totals 13 residues. Germline assignment: CDR1 ENHRY and CDR2 SYGVKD. The CDR3 coding sequence is TGTGCCATCAGGGGGGGTAGCACAGATACGCAGTATTTT. Encoded protein: CAIRGGSTDTQYF.

This clone was counted between two and nine times. The chain joins TRBV27 to TRBJ2-7; 9 bases are shared with TRBD1. Trimming took 5 bases from V and 6 from J; bases not matched to a gene: 5. The CDR3 is 13 residues long. The germline CDR1 and CDR2 sequences are MNHEY and SMNVEV (reference sequence). The chain's CDR3 is CASSLGQGSEQYF. In DNA form, the CDR3 reads TGTGCCAGCAGTCTGGGACAGGGAAGCGAGCAGTACTTC.

This clone has just a few counts. The V and J genes are TRBV2 and TRBJ1-2; D is ambiguous. The germline gives CDR1 SNHLY, CDR2 FYNNEI. Trimming shortened V by 5 bases and J by 8 bases, and 18 bases separated the two germline ends. The CDR3 length is 14 residues. CDR3 sequence reads: CASSTERTTGGYTF. The CDR3 nucleotides read TGTGCCAGCAGTACGGAAAGGACTACTGGGGGCTACACCTTC.

This clone has a handful of counts. DNA for the CDR3: TGTGCCAGCAGCGCAGGGGGCAACATGAACACTGAAGCTTTCTTT. Its protein product is CASSAGGNMNTEAFF. The rearrangement links TRBV5-4 to TRBJ1-1, with 8 bases aligning to TRBD1. The CDR3 runs to 15 residues. The ends lost 4 bases at V and 0 bases at J; junction bases unmatched: 5. Germline V gene sequence: CDR1 SGHNT, CDR2 YYREEE (reference sequence). Full variable domain (remainder filled in from reference TRBV5-4 and TRBJ1-1): ETGVTQSPTHLIKTRGQQVTLRCSSQSGHNTVSWYQQALGQGPQFIFQYYREEENGRGNFPPRFSGLQFPNYSSELNVNALELDDSALYLCASSAGGNMNTEAFFGQGTRLTVV.

As DNA, the CDR3 is TGTGCCAGCCGGACAGTTACTGGAAACACCATATATTTT. Amino acids: CASRTVTGNTIYF. The chain has TRBV6-5 and TRBJ1-3; tentatively, D is TRBD1 (6 bases). The V gene's germline CDR1 is MNHEY and CDR2 SVGAGI. The CDR3 totals 13 residues. Trimming shortened V by 8 bases and J by 2 bases, and 10 bases separated the two germline ends.

The chain couples TRBV6-1 to TRBJ2-2; D not certain. CDR3 length equals 15 residues. With 2 bases removed from V and 1 base from J, the gap between germline ends came to 8 bases. Germline V gene sequence: CDR1 MNHNS, CDR2 SASEGT. As DNA, the CDR3 is TGTGCCAGCAGTGAATTGTCAGGGAACACCGGGGAGCTGTTTTTT. Amino acids: CASSELSGNTGELFF.

Only one count was recorded for this clone. The V call is TRBV9, the J call TRBJ2-2; no clear D gene. The CDR3 spans 16 residues. Germline V gene lookup returns CDR1 SGDLS and CDR2 YYNGEE. V dropped 0 bases and J dropped 1 base, with 10 bases sitting between them. CDR3 coding DNA: TGTGCCAGCAGCGTAGAGCCAGCGTTGAACACCGGGGAGCTGTTTTTT. Translation gives CASSVEPALNTGELFF.

A single count supports this clone. The chain is built from TRBV2 and TRBJ2-2; D is perhaps TRBD1 (5 bases). The CDR3 extends over 18 amino acids. Trimming stripped 3 bases from V and 4 bases from J, with 21 bases between. Germline V lookup: CDR1 SNHLY, CDR2 FYNNEI. The CDR3 here is CASSDPSQVTLGTGELFF. CDR3 in DNA: TGTGCCAGCAGTGATCCTTCACAGGTTACCCTGGGCACCGGGGAGCTGTTTTTT.

The gene calls are TRBV19 and TRBJ2-7, with 8 bases lining up with TRBD1. V lost 3 bases, J lost 6 bases, and 16 bases stayed unmatched. This CDR3 has 17 residues. In germline, CDR1 is LNHDA, CDR2 SQIVND (reference sequence). Here the CDR3 DNA reads TGTGCCAGTAGTATGTCCCCCCCGGGACAGGCCCTCTCCGAGCAGTACTTC. Its protein is CASSMSPPGQALSEQYF.

The gene calls are TRBV6-5 and TRBJ1-5; TRBD1 matches at 9 bases. From germline, CDR1 is MNHEY and CDR2 SVGAGI. The CDR3 totals 15 residues. With 6 bases clipped from V and 5 bases from J, the junction kept 8 bases outside the gene matches. CDR3: CASSPGTGRYQPQHF. The CDR3 DNA reads as TGTGCCAGCAGCCCCGGGACAGGGAGATATCAGCCCCAGCATTTT.

The J gene is TRBJ2-1, the V gene TRBV7-9, with 10 bases aligning to TRBD1. Germline CDR1 and CDR2: SEHNR and FQNEAQ (reference sequence). The CDR3 has 14 amino acids. V gave up 5 bases and J gave up 8 bases; unmatched junction bases: 6. CDR3 sequence reads: CASSGRDRGYEQFF. DNA for the CDR3: TGTGCCAGCAGCGGCCGGGACAGGGGTTATGAGCAGTTCTTC.

This rearrangement joins TRBV6-5 to TRBJ2-2; D is unresolved. The germline V and J ends were trimmed by 6 bases and 6 bases, with 8 bases remaining between them. Germline CDR1 MNHEY, CDR2 SVGAGI. The CDR3 sequence is 12 residues long. As DNA, the CDR3 is TGTGCCAGCAGGTCCGGAGCCGGGGAGCTGTTTTTT. It specifies CASRSGAGELFF.

The rearrangement joins TRBV4-3 to TRBJ2-7; 9 positions match TRBD1. Trimming at V came to 0 bases and at J to 3 bases, leaving 15 bases not matched to a gene. CDR3 length: 19 amino acids. Germline V gene lookup returns CDR1 LGHNA and CDR2 YSLEER. DNA of the CDR3: TGCGCCAGCAGCCAAGAATGGTCTACGTTTCGGGACAGGGTCTACGAGCAGTACTTC. This gives the protein CASSQEWSTFRDRVYEQYF.

V is TRBV11-2 and J is TRBJ2-7, with 7 positions matching TRBD2. Germline V gene lookup returns CDR1 SGHAT and CDR2 FQNNGV. J was trimmed by 6 bases and V by 5 bases; bases with no gene match: 10. CDR3 length: 14 residues. The CDR3: CASSRGTTTGEQYF. The CDR3, as DNA: TGTGCCAGCAGCCGGGGGACTACCACGGGCGAGCAGTACTTC.

The chain joins TRBV27 to TRBJ2-2; TRBD2 might be the D (6 bases). The CDR3 covers 13 residues. Germline loops: CDR1 MNHEY, CDR2 SMNVEV (reference sequence). This CDR3 is CATGTFNTGELFF. CDR3 DNA sequence: TGTGCTACCGGGACTTTTAACACCGGGGAGCTGTTTTTT.

This chain connects TRBV7-9 to TRBJ1-2; D is unresolved. The germline CDR1 and CDR2 sequences are SEHNR and FQNEAQ (reference sequence). Trimming stripped 3 bases from V and 1 base from J, with 6 bases between. The CDR3 has 13 residues. This CDR3 is CASSLIGNYGYTF. Written as DNA, the CDR3 is TGTGCCAGCAGCTTGATCGGTAACTATGGCTACACCTTC.

The genes are TRBV4-1 and TRBJ2-5, with TRBD2 as a possible D gene (5 bases). Per germline, CDR1 MGHRA and CDR2 YSYEKL. The CDR3 extends over 16 amino acids. V was clipped by 3 bases and J by 1 base, with 15 bases between them. The CDR3 spells CASSQGGLQSQETQYF. In nucleotides, the CDR3 is TGCGCCAGCAGCCAGGGCGGACTGCAATCCCAAGAGACCCAGTACTTC.

The DNA of the CDR3 is TGTGCCAGCAGCTTATATCCAGCGGGGGGCCTTGGGACAGATACGCAGTATTTT. This translates into CASSLYPAGGLGTDTQYF. The rearrangement joins TRBV7-6 to TRBJ2-3; 9 bases line up with TRBD2. The length of the CDR3 is 18 residues. Germline V gene data show CDR1 as SGHVS and CDR2 as FNYEAQ. V shed 2 bases, J shed 3 bases, and the junction held 12 bases outside the gene matches.

This sequence joins TRBV21-1 and TRBJ1-3; the table assigns TRBD1, which was not confirmed against the DNA. TRBV21-1 is designated a pseudogene. The CDR3 length is 16 residues. The DNA for the CDR3 is TGTGCCAGCAGCATGCAGGGGCTCTTCTCTGGAAACACCATATATTTT. This sequence encodes CASSMQGLFSGNTIYF.

The chain joins TRBV9 to TRBJ1-3, with D uncertain. With 2 bases removed from V and 2 bases from J, the gap between germline ends came to 11 bases. The CDR3 contains 15 residues. Germline CDR1 reads SGDLS; CDR2 reads YYNGEE. CDR3: CASSVEGMAGNTIYF. CDR3 DNA sequence: TGTGCCAGCAGCGTGGAGGGAATGGCTGGAAACACCATATATTTT.

This chain connects TRBV7-2 to TRBJ2-1; D perhaps matches TRBD2 (6 bases). The V end was cut by 3 bases, the J end by 7 bases, with 16 bases between. CDR3 length equals 15 residues. Germline V CDR1 and CDR2: SGHTA, FQGNSA. CDR3 in amino acids: CASSLQDAGLNEQFF. The CDR3 DNA follows: TGTGCCAGCAGCTTGCAGGATGCGGGGTTAAATGAGCAGTTCTTC.

V is TRBV30 and J is TRBJ1-2, with no clear D. In germline, CDR1 is GTSNPN, CDR2 SVGIG (reference sequence). The V end was cut by 2 bases, the J end by 5 bases, with 6 bases between. This CDR3 has 11 amino acids. The CDR3 DNA reads TGTGCCTGGAGTATCCATTATGGCTACACCTTC. The encoded protein is CAWSIHYGYTF. The whole variable domain, filled in from reference TRBV30 and TRBJ1-2, reads SQTIHQWPATLVQPVGSPLSLECTVEGTSNPNLYWYRQAAGRGLQLLFYSVGIGQISSEVPQNLSASRPQDRQFILSSKKLLLSDSGFYLCAWSIHYGYTFGSGTRLTVV.

V and J are TRBV19 and TRBJ1-5; D perhaps matches TRBD1 (5 bases). The germline V gene has CDR1 LNHDA and CDR2 SQIVND (reference sequence). V lost 2 bases, J lost 3 bases, and 17 bases lay in between. The CDR3 is 17 residues long. CDR3: CASSISLGGVNNQPQHF. CDR3 in DNA: TGTGCCAGTAGTATATCATTAGGAGGGGTAAACAATCAGCCCCAGCATTTT.

V is TRBV10-3 and J is TRBJ2-2, with D maybe TRBD1 (6 bases). The germline V gene has CDR1 ENHRY and CDR2 SYGVKD. The CDR3 runs to 14 residues. The V end was cut by 6 bases, the J end by 6 bases, with 14 bases between. The CDR3 is CAISVGTGPGELFF. The CDR3 DNA reads as TGTGCCATCAGCGTTGGAACAGGGCCCGGGGAGCTGTTTTTT.

The chain links TRBV7-9 to TRBJ1-6; a possible D gene is TRBD1 (6 bases). The CDR3 contains 16 residues. The V and J ends lost 5 bases and 7 bases respectively, with 18 bases between them. Germline assignment: CDR1 SEHNR and CDR2 FQNEAQ (reference sequence). The chain's CDR3 is CASSLLRPGVNSPLHF. CDR3 coding DNA: TGTGCCAGCAGCCTGCTTCGGCCAGGGGTGAATTCACCCCTCCACTTT.